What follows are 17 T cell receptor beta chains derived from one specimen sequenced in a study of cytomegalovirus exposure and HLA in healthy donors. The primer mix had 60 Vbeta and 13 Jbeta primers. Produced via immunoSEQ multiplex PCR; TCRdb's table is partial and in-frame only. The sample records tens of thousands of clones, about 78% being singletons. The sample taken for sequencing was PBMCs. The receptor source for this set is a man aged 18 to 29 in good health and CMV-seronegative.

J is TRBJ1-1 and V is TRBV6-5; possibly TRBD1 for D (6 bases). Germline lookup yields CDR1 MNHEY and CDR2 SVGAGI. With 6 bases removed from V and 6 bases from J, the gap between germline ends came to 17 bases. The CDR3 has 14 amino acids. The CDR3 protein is CASSPTGGGPEAFF. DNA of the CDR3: TGTGCCAGCAGCCCGACGGGGGGCGGGCCTGAAGCTTTCTTT.

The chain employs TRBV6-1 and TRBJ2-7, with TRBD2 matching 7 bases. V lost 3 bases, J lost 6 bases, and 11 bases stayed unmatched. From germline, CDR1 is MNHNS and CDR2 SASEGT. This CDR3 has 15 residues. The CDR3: CASSDALAAASEQYF. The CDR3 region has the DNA TGTGCCAGCAGTGACGCCCTAGCGGCCGCTTCCGAGCAGTACTTC.

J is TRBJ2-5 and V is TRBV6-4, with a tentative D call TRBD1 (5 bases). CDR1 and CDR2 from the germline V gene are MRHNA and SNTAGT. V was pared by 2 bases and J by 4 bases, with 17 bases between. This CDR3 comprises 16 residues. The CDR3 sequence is CASSDTPTDSIETQYF. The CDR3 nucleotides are TGTGCCAGCAGTGACACCCCGACAGATTCGATAGAGACCCAGTACTTC.

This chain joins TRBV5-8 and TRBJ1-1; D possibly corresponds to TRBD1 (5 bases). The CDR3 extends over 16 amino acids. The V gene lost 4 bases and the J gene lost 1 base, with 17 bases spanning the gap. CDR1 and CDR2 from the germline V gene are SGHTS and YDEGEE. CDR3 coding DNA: TGTGCCAGCAGCCGCAGGGTAACGGGTCGGAACACTGAAGCTTTCTTT. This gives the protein CASSRRVTGRNTEAFF.

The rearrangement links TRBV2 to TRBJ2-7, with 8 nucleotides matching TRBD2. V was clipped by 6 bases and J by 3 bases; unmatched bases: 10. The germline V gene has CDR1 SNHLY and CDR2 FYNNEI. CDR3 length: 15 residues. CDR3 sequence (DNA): TGTGCCAGCAGCGATCGGGGGGGCGCCCTCTACGAGCAGTACTTC. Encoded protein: CASSDRGGALYEQYF.

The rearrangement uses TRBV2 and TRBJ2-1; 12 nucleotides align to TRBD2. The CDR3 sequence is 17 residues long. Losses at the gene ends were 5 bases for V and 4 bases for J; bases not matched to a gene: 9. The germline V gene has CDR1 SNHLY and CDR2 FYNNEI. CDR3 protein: CASSYSGLAGIYNEQFF. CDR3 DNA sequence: TGTGCCAGCAGTTATTCCGGACTAGCGGGGATTTACAATGAGCAGTTCTTC.

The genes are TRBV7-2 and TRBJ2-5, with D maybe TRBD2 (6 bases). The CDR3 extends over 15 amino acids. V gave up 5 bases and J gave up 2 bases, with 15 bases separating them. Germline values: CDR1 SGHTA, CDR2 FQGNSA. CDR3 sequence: CASSPPRGVQETQYF. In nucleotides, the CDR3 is TGTGCCAGCAGCCCCCCGCGGGGCGTACAAGAGACCCAGTACTTC.

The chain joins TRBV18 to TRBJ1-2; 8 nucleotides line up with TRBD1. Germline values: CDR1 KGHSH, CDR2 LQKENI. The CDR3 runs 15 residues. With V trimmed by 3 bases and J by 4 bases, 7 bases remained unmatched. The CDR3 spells CASSPKRTGIYGYTF. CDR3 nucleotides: TGTGCCAGCTCACCTAAAAGGACAGGGATCTATGGCTACACCTTC.

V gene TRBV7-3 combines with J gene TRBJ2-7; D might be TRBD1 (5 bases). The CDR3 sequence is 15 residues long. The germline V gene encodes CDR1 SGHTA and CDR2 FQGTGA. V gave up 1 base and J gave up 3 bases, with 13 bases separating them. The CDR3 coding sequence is TGTGCCAGCAGCTTAAAGGGGTCAGGATGCTACGAGCAGTACGTC. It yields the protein CASSLKGSGCYEQYV.

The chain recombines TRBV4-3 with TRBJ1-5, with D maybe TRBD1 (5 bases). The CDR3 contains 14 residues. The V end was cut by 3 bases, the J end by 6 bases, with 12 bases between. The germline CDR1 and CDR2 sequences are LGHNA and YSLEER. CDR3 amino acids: CASSQEGRGQPQHF. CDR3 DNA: TGCGCCAGCAGCCAGGAGGGTAGGGGTCAGCCCCAGCATTTT.

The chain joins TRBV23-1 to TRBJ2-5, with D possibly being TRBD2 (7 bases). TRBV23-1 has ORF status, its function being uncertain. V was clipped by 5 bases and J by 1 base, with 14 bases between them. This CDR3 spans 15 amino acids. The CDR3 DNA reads TGCGCCAGCAGTTGGGGGGGCAGGAGCCAAGAGACCCAGTACTTC. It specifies CASSWGGRSQETQYF.

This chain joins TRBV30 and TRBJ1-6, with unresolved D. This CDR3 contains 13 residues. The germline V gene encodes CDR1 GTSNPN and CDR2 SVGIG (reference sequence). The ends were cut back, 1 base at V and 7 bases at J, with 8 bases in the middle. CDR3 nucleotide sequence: TGTGCCTGGAGTGGGTTAGAAAATTCACCCCTCCACTTT. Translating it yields CAWSGLENSPLHF.

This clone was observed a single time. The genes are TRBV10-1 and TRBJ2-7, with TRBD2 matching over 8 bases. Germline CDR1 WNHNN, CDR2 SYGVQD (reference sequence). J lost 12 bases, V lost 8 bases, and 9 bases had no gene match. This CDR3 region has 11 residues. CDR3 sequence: CASGTGTSLYF. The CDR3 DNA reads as TGCGCCAGCGGAACCGGGACTAGTCTGTACTTC.

In nucleotides, the CDR3 is TGTGCCAGCAGCTCGCGACAGGGCCTCACCGGGGAGCTGTTTTTT. It codes for CASSSRQGLTGELFF. V gene TRBV6-5 combines with J gene TRBJ2-2; 7 bases line up with TRBD1. The CDR3 contains 15 residues. Unmatched junction bases numbered 8, after V lost 6 bases and J lost 4 bases. Germline CDR1 and CDR2: MNHEY and SVGAGI.

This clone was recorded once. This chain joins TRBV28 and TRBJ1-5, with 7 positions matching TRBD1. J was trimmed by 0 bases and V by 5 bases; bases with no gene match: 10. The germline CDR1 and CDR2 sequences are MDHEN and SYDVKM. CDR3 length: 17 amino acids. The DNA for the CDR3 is TGTGCCAGCAGTATCCGGGACAGCCTTTCTAGCAATCAGCCCCAGCATTTT. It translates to CASSIRDSLSSNQPQHF.

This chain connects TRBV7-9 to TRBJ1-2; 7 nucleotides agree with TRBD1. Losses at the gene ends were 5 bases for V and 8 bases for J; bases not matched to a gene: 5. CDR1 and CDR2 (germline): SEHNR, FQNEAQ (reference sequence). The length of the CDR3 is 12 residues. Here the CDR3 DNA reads TGTGCCAGCAGCCAAGACAGGGAAGGCTACACCTTC. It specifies CASSQDREGYTF.

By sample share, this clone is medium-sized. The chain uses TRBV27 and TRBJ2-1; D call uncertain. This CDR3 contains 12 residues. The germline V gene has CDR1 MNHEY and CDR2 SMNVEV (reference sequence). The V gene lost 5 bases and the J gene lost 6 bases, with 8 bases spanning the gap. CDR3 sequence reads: CASSIPSNEQFF. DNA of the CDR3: TGTGCCAGCAGTATACCTAGCAATGAGCAGTTCTTC.